These 8 T cell receptor beta chains came from one sample sequenced in a study of shared clonotypes between healthy human individuals. Here immunoSEQ multiplex PCR was the method, and the copy in TCRdb shows in-frame clones only, minus some. Among some 510,000 clones listed, about four fifths were seen once. Sequencing was done on a sample of PBMCs. These receptors were obtained from a woman aged 40-49 years in good health. Some clones in this sample may be carry-over from other donors' samples.

The rearrangement joins TRBV27 to TRBJ2-7, with 9 bases matching TRBD1. V lost 5 bases and J lost 2; bases outside the gene matches: 10. Looked up from germline, CDR1 is MNHEY and CDR2 is SMNVEV (reference sequence). This CDR3 region has 16 residues. CDR3 residues: CASSRGWDREAYEQYF. The CDR3 DNA reads TGTGCCAGCAGTAGGGGGTGGGACAGGGAAGCCTACGAGCAGTACTTC.

The rearrangement uses TRBV28 and TRBJ1-1; the D is unclear. Trimming removed 5 bases from V and 0 bases from J, with 7 bases in between. Germline loops: CDR1 MDHEN, CDR2 SYDVKM. The CDR3 is 13 amino acids. CDR3 protein: CASSATMNTEAFF. For the CDR3, the DNA is TGTGCCAGCAGTGCCACCATGAACACTGAAGCTTTCTTT.

This clone has only a few counts. J is TRBJ2-7 and V is TRBV7-8, with 9 bases aligning to TRBD2. Trimming removed 2 bases from V and 4 bases from J; junction bases left unmatched: 12. The V gene's germline CDR1 is SGHVS and CDR2 FQNEAQ. The CDR3 totals 17 residues. As DNA, the CDR3 is TGTGCCAGCAGCTTATCGATGCGAGCGGGAGGTGTATACGAGCAGTACTTC. Translated: CASSLSMRAGGVYEQYF.

Comment on this clone: Being one base from a much bigger clone, this may be a read error. J is TRBJ2-7 and V is TRBV5-4, with 10 bases aligning to TRBD2. Losses at the gene ends were 1 base for V and 2 bases for J; bases not matched to a gene: 0. The CDR3 length is 14 residues. Looked up from germline, CDR1 is SGHNT and CDR2 is YYREEE (reference sequence). The CDR3 sequence is CASSLTSGAYEQYF. In DNA form, the CDR3 reads TGTGCCAGCAGCTTGACTAGCGGGGCCTACGAGCAGTACTTC.

The CDR3, as DNA: TGCGCCAGCAGCTTGGGACAGGGGAGGAACACTGAAGCTTTCTTT. This translates into CASSLGQGRNTEAFF. The rearrangement links TRBV5-1 to TRBJ1-1, with 8 bases lining up with TRBD1. This CDR3 has 15 amino acids. Trimming removed 0 bases from V and 1 base from J; junction bases left unmatched: 2. Germline-derived CDR1 and CDR2 are SGHRS and YFSETQ. The entire variable domain, with the rest obtained from reference TRBV5-1 and TRBJ1-1, is as follows: KAGVTQTPRYLIKTRGQQVTLSCSPISGHRSVSWYQQTPGQGLQFLFEYFSETQRNKGNFPGRFSGRQFSNSRSEMNVSTLELGDSALYLCASSLGQGRNTEAFFGQGTRLTVV.

The chain couples TRBV4-2 to TRBJ2-1; D not certain. The length of the CDR3 is 16 residues. The ends were cut back, 0 bases at V and 4 bases at J, with 13 bases in the middle. Germline CDR1 and CDR2: LGHNA and YNFKEQ. The CDR3 DNA is TGTGCCAGCAGCCAAGACGATCAGGAAGCGTACAATGAGCAGTTCTTC. Protein sequence: CASSQDDQEAYNEQFF.

In its sample, this clone was seen once. A junction end diverges from the germline sequence, so it may reflect a read error. The rearrangement uses TRBV4-2 and TRBJ2-1, with D perhaps TRBD2 (6 bases). CDR1 is LGHNA and CDR2 is YNFKEQ in the germline V gene. CDR3 size: 16 residues. The DNA of the CDR3 is TGTGCCAGCAGCCAAGATGGAGGGCAGATCTACACTGAGCAGTTCTTC. Translation gives CASSQDGGQIYTEQFF.

The rearrangement links TRBV28 to TRBJ2-3; 9 bases line up with TRBD1. V shed 6 bases, J shed 5 bases, and the junction held 6 bases outside the gene matches. The CDR3 has 14 residues. From germline, CDR1 is MDHEN and CDR2 SYDVKM. CDR3 protein: CASRPTGGVDTQYF. The CDR3, as DNA: TGTGCCAGCAGGCCCACAGGGGGCGTAGATACGCAGTATTTT.